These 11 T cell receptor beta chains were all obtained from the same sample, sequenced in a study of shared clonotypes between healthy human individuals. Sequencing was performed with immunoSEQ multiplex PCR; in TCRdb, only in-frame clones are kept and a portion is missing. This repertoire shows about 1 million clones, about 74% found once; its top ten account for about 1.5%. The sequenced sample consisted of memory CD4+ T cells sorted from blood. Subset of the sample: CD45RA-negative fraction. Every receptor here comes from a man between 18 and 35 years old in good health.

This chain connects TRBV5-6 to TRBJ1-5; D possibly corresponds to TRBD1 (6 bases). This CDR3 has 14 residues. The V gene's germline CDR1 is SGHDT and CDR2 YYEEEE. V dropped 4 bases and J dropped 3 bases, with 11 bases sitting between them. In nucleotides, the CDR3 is TGTGCCAGCAGCCAGGGACATTACAATCAGCCCCAGCATTTT. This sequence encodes CASSQGHYNQPQHF.

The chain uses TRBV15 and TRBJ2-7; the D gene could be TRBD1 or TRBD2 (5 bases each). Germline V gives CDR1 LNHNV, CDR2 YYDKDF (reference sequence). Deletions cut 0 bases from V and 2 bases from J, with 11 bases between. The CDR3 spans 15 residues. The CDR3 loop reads CATSRDRDPTYEQYF. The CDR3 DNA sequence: TGTGCCACCAGCAGAGACCGGGACCCTACCTACGAGCAGTACTTC.

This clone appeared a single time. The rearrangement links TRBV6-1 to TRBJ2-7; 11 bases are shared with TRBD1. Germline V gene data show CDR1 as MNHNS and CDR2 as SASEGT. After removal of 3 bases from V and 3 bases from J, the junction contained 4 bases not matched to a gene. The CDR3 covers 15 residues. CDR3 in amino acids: CASSDSGTGGYEQYF. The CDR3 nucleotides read TGTGCCAGCAGTGATTCCGGGACAGGGGGCTACGAGCAGTACTTC.

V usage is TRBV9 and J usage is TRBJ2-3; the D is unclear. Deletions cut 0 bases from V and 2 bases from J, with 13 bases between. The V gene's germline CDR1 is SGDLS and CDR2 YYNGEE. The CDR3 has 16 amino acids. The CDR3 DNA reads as TGTGCCAGCAGCGTAGCTAACTATTTTCCCACAGATACGCAGTATTTT. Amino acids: CASSVANYFPTDTQYF.

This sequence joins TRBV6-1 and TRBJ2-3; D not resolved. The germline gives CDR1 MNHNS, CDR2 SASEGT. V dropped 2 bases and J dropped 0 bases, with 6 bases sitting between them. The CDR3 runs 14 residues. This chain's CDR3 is CASSERYSTDTQYF. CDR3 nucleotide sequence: TGTGCCAGCAGTGAAAGGTATAGCACAGATACGCAGTATTTT.

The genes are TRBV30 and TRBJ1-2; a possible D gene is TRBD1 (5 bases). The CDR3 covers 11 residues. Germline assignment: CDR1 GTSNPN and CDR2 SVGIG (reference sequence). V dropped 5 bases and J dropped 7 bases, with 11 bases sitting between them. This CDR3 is CAWATQGGYTF. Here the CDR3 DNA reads TGTGCCTGGGCGACCCAGGGTGGCTACACCTTC.

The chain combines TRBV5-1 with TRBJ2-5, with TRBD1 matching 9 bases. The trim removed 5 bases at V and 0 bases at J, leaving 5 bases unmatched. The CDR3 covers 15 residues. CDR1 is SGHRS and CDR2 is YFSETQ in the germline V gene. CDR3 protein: CASSAWDRDQETQYF. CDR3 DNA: TGCGCCAGCAGTGCGTGGGACAGGGACCAAGAGACCCAGTACTTC.

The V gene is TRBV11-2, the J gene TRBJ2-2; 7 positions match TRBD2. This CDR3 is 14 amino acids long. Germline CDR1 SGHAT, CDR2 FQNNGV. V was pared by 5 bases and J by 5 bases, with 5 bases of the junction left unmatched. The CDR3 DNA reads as TGTGCCAGCAGCCCGGGGGGTGGAACCGGGGAGCTGTTTTTT. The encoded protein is CASSPGGGTGELFF.

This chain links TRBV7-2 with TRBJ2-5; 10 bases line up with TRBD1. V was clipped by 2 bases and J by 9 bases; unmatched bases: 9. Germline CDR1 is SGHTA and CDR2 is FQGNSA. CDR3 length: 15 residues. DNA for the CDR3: TGTGCCAGCAGCTTACAACCGGGACAGGGGTTGGCCCAGTACTTC. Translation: CASSLQPGQGLAQYF.

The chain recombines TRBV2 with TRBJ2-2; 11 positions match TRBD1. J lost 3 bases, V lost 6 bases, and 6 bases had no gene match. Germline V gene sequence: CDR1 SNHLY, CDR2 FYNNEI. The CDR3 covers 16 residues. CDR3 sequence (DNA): TGTGCCAGCAGCCGGGGGACAGGGGGAGACACCGGGGAGCTGTTTTTT. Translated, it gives CASSRGTGGDTGELFF.

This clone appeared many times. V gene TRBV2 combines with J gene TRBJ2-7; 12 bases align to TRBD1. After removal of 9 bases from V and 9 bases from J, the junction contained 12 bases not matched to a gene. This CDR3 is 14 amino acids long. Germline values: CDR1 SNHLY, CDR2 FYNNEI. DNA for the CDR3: TGTGCCAGTAATCAAATTGGGACAGGGGGCGCGCAGTACTTC. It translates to CASNQIGTGGAQYF.